The subject of this entry is one TCR beta chain. Its antigen is still unknown. Repertoires were generated with immunoSEQ multiplex PCR, while TCRdb's copy carries only in-frame clones and drops some. The data hold 98,000 or so clones, with just over 85% observed a single time. This sample stems from a study of T cell responses to AZD1222 COVID-19 vaccine. The wider study: Combined were second doses at about 4 or about 12 weeks.

Study-wide results and limits: Females made up more of the donors, who were largely white British, and clonal diversity may have come out too low.

Germline V gives CDR1 LNHNV, CDR2 YYDKDF (reference sequence). Between the trimmed V and J ends, which lost 1 base and 7 bases, there was a span of 13 bases. The CDR3 has 15 amino acids. The chain uses TRBV15 and TRBJ1-4; D is ambiguous. The receptor was isolated from an adult in good health. This specimen consisted of peripheral blood, obtained on day 0 of AZD1222 vaccination. CDR3: CATSRVRGGSEKLFF. CDR3 DNA sequence: TGTGCCACCAGCAGAGTTCGGGGAGGGAGTGAAAAACTGTTTTTT.